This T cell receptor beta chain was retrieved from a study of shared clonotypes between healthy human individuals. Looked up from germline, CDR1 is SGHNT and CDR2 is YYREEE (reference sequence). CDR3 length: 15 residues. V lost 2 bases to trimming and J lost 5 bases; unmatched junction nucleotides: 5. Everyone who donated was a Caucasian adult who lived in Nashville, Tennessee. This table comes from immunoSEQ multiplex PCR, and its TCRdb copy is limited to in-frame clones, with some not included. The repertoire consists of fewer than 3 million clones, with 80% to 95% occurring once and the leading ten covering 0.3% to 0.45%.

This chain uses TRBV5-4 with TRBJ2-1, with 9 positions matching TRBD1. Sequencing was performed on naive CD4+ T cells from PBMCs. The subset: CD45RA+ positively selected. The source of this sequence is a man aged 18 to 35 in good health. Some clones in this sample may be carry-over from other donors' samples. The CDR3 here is CASSFPGTGHNEQFF. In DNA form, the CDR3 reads TGTGCCAGCAGCTTTCCCGGGACAGGGCACAATGAGCAGTTCTTC.